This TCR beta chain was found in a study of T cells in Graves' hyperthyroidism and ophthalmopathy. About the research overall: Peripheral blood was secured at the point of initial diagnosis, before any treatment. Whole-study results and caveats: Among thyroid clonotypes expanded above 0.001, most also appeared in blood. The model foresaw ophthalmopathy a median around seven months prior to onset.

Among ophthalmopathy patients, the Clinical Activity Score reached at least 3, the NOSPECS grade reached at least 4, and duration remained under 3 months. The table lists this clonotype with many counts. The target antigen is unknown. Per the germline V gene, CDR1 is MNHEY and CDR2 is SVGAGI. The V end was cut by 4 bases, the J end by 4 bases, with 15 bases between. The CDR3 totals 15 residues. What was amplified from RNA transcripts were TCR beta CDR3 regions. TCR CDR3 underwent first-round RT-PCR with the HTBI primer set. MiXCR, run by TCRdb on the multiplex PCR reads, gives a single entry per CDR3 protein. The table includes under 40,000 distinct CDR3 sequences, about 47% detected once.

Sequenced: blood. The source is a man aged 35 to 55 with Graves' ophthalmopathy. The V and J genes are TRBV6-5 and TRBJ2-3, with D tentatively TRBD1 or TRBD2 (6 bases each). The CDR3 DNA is TGTGCCAGCAGTTCCTATTCCGGGGGCCCAGATACGCAGTATTTT. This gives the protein CASSSYSGGPDTQYF.